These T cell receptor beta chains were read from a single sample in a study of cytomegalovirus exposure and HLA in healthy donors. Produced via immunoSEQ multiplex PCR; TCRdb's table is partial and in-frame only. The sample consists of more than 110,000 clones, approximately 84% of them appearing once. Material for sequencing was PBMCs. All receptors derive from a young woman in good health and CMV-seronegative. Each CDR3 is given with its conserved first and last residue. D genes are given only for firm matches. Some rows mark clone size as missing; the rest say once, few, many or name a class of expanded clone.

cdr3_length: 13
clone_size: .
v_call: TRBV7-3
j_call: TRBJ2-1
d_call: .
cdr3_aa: CASSPTGDKEQFF
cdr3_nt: TGTGCCAGCAGCCCGACCGGGGACAAGGAGCAGTTCTTC

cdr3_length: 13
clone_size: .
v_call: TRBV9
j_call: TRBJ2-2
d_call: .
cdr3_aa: CASSAVTSGELFF
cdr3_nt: TGTGCCAGCAGCGCAGTGACAAGCGGGGAGCTGTTTTTT

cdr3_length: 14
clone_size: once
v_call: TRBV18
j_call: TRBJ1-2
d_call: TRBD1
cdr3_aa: CASSLTGTGLGYTF
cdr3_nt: TGTGCCAGCTCACTAACCGGGACAGGGTTGGGCTACACCTTC

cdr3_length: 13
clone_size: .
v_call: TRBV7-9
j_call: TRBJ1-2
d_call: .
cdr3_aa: CASSWATNYGYTF
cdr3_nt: TGTGCCAGCAGCTGGGCCACTAACTATGGCTACACCTTC

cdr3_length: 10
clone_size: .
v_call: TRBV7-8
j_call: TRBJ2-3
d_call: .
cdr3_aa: CASRGITQYF
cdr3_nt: TGTGCCAGTCGGGGGATTACGCAGTATTTT

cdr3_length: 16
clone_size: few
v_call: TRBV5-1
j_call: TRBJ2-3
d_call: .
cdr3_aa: CASSLQAGGPPDTQYF
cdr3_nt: TGCGCCAGCAGCTTACAAGCCGGGGGGCCGCCAGATACGCAGTATTTT

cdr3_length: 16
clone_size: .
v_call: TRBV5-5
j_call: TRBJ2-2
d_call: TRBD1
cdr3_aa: CASSLLPGQYTGELFF
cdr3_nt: TGTGCCAGCAGCCTTCTTCCGGGACAGTACACCGGGGAGCTGTTTTTT

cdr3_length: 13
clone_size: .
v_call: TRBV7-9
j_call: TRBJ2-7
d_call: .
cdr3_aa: CASSLNGPYEQYF
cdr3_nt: TGTGCCAGCAGCCTAAATGGGCCCTACGAGCAGTACTTC

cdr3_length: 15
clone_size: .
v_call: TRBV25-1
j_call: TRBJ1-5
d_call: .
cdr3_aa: CASSDQGFGNQPQHF
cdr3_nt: TGTGCCAGCAGTGATCAGGGCTTCGGCAATCAGCCCCAGCATTTT

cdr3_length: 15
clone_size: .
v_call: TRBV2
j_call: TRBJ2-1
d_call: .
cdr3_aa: CTNLEGSGGTGEQFF
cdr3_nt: TGTACCAACCTAGAGGGGTCCGGGGGTACAGGTGAGCAGTTCTTC

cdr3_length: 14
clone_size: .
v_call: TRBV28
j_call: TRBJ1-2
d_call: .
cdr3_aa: CASSFFIGDYGYTF
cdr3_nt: TGTGCCAGCAGTTTTTTTATCGGAGACTATGGCTACACCTTC

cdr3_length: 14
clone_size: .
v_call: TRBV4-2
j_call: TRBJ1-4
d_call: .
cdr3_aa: CATTTGYGNEKLFF
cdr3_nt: TGTGCCACCACTACAGGGTACGGTAATGAAAAACTGTTTTTT

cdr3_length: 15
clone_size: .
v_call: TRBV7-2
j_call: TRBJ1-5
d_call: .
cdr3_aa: CASSLRAHSNQPQHF
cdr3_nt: TGTGCCAGCAGCTTAAGAGCCCATAGCAATCAGCCCCAGCATTTT

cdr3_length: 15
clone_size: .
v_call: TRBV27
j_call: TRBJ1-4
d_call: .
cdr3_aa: CASSLSWRANEKLFF
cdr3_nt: TGTGCCAGCAGTTTATCGTGGAGGGCTAATGAAAAACTGTTTTTT

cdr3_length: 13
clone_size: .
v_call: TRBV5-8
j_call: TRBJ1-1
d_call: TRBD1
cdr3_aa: CASSLRQGQNAFF
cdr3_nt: TGTGCCAGCAGCCTTAGACAGGGTCAAAATGCTTTCTTT

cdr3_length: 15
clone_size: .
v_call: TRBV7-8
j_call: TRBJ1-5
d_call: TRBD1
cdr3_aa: CASSVDRVSNQPQHF
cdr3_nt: TGTGCCAGCAGCGTCGACAGGGTCAGCAATCAGCCCCAGCATTTT

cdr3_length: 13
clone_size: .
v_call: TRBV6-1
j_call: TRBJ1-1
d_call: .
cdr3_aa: CASSKSRFTEAFF
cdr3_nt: TGTGCCAGCAGTAAAAGCAGGTTCACTGAAGCTTTCTTT